This T cell receptor beta chain appears in the sequencing data of a study of blood T cells in healthy people across ages (dated by TCRdb to between 2014 and 2016). About the investigation overall: In model experiments, template switching captured roughly one uniquely barcoded TCR beta cDNA molecule for every two T cells. Age-related changes in TCR beta repertoire diversity were measured in the study by deep sequencing normalized with unique cDNA molecular identifiers. Donors were grouped into four age groups: young (average approximately 15 years), middle-aged (around 39), aged (about 60) and long-lived (about 90). Donors of different ages were randomly distributed across sequencing lanes to avoid experimental bias. For two donors (one aged 18 to 29 and one aged 80 or older), the study analyzed two additional independent replicas of 1 million unique cDNA reads from the same blood draw. Results the study describes overall, beyond this receptor: Because donor CMV infection status was unknown, age-related changes in expanded clonotypes were potentially confounded. Observed TCR beta diversity correlated strongly with the percentage of naive T cells measured by flow cytometry. Conclusive comparison of naive and antigen-experienced compartments was prevented by the profiling of bulk unsorted PBMCs. Estimates of total diversity based on one million sequenced T cells were regarded as lower bounds and as underestimates. Compared with the aged group, more naive CD4+ T cells, fewer expanded clones and increased TCR diversity were shown by the long-lived group, suggesting age selection. Observed TCR beta diversity per million T cells fell roughly linearly with age, and a significant reduction was already apparent by age approximately 41.

The roughly 39 donors, aged roughly 6 to 95 years, were systemically healthy Caucasian individuals from Russia. Each donor gave around 9.8 milliliters of peripheral blood, collected into EDTA-treated Vacutainer tubes. Ficoll-Paque density-gradient centrifugation was used to isolate PBMCs, with at least 7 million per sample. Trizol reagent was used to extract total RNA from PBMCs, with at least 5.5 micrograms per sample. The percentages of naive CD45RAhigh/CD27high T cells were determined by flow cytometry on a PBMC aliquot from every donor. According to the germline V gene, CDR1 reads MDHEN and CDR2 reads SYDVKM. CDR3 length: 19 amino acids, cysteine to phenylalanine. The CDR3 DNA has 57 bases and is translated from base 1. Germline trimming amounts to 3 bases on V and 6 bases on J, with 15 as the count of junction bases outside the gene matches. In the case of this clonotype: Its antigen is not yet known. Base qualities were left out, and no much larger clone turns up one base away.

Libraries came from 5' RACE. Sequenced using an Illumina HiSeq 2500. A second PCR of about 6 to 11 cycles was performed with a sample-barcoded 5' primer and a J-beta primer mix. Each TCR beta cDNA molecule received a unique molecular identifier from a template-switch 5' adaptor carrying 12 random nucleotides. At least 2.5 million CDR3-containing paired-end reads were obtained from each sample. The Mint cDNA synthesis kit, primed by a TRBC-specific oligonucleotide, was used to synthesize first-strand cDNA from all RNA. Following uracil-DNA glycosylase treatment, all cDNA underwent a first 18-cycle PCR with the universal primers M1SS and BC2_uni_R. As for the original processing: Normalization of each sample was performed by random selection of 1 million high-quality reads, each carrying a distinct molecular identifier. Instead of being binned into consensus sequences, reads with shared molecular identifiers were discarded. MiTCR, set to a Q25 quality threshold and the strictest error-elimination algorithm, was used for CDR3 identification, clonotype clustering and error correction. A nonparametric unseen species model using Euler transformation provided a lower-bound estimate of total TCR beta diversity. The public sequencing data were trimmed at Q25 with fastp and processed into clonotypes with MiXCR by TCRdb, which kept only in-frame beta chains. A single entry per CDR3 protein holds the most common genes and DNA from its merged rows. The V and J calls shown here were made by TCRdb, not taken from the authors' results. The sample table lists about a million distinct CDR3 sequences, roughly 47% of them with a count of one. 20% to 25% of the sample goes to the ten largest clones.

The V gene is TRBV28 and the J gene is TRBJ2-1, with 12 central nucleotides matching TRBD2. This clonotype originated in an older woman in good health. Sequencing was performed on blood. DNA sequence: TGTGCCAGCAGTTTCTCGGGACTAGCGGGTCTAATCGGTGTCAATGAGCAGTTCTTC. The translation is CASSFSGLAGLIGVNEQFF.